The present entry profiles one T cell receptor beta chain with its context. PCR used 60 Vbeta primers and 13 Jbeta primers. Sequencing used immunoSEQ multiplex PCR; TCRdb keeps in-frame clones, though not all of them. This sample carries some 160,000 clones, 78% of them seen once, and the ten largest clones take under 9%. These data originate in a study of cytomegalovirus exposure and HLA in healthy donors. The TCR originated in a woman aged 40 to 55 in good health and CMV-seropositive. Sequencing was carried out using PBMCs.

The CDR3 nucleotides read TGTGCCAGCAATAGGGCTGGAGGGTCCTACAATGAGCAGTTCTTC. Translating it yields CASNRAGGSYNEQFF. The V and J genes are TRBV2 and TRBJ2-1; weak D call: TRBD2 (6 bases). There are 15 residues in the CDR3. CDR1 and CDR2 from the germline V gene are SNHLY and FYNNEI. Trimming removed 7 bases from V and 1 base from J, with 14 bases in between.